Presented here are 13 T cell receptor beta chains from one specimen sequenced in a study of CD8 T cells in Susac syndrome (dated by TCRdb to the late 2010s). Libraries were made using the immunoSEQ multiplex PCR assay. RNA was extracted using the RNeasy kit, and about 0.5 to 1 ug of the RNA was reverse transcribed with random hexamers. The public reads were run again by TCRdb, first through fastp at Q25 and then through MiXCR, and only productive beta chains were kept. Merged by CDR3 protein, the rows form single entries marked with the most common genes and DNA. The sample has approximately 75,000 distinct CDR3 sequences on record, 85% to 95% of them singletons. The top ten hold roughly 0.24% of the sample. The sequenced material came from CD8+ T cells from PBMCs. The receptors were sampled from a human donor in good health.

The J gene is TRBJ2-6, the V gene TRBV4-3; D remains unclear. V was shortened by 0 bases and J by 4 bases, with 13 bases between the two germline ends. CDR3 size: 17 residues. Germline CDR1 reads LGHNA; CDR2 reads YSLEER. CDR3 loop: CASSQDPRSDGANVLTF. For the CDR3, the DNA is TGCGCCAGCAGCCAAGATCCGCGGTCTGACGGGGCCAACGTCCTGACTTTC.

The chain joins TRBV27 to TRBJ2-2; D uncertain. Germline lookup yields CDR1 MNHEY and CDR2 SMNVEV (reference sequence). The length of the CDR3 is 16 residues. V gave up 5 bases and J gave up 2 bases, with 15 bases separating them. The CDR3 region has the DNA TGTGCCAGCAGTCCCACACCCACGTACAACACCGGGGAGCTGTTTTTT. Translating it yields CASSPTPTYNTGELFF.

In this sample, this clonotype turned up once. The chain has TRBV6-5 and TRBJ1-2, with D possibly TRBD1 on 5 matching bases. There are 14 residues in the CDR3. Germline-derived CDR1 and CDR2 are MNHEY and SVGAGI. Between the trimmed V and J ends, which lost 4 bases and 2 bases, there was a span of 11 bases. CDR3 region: CASSSGTLNYGYTF. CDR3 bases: TGTGCCAGCAGTTCGGGGACTCTCAACTATGGCTACACCTTC.

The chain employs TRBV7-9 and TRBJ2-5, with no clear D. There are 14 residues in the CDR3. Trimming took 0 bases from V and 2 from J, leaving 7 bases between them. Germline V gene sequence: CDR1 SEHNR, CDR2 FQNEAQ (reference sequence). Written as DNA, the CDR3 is TGTGCCAGCAGCTTAGCAGGCAGTCAAGAGACCCAGTACTTC. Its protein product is CASSLAGSQETQYF.

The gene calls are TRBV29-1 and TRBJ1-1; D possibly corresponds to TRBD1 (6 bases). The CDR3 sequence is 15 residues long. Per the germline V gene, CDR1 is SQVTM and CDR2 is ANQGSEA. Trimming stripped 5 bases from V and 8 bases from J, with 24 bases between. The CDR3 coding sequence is TGCAGCGTTCCCCCGACAGGAGACAACACTATGGAAGCTTTCTTT. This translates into CSVPPTGDNTMEAFF.

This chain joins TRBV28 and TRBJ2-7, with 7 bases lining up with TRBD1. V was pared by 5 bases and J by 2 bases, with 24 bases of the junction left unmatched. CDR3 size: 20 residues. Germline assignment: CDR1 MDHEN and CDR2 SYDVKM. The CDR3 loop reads CASSRYRGKTTLSYAYEQYV. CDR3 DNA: TGTGCCAGCAGTCGGTACAGGGGAAAGACTACTCTATCCTACGCCTACGAGCAGTACGTC.

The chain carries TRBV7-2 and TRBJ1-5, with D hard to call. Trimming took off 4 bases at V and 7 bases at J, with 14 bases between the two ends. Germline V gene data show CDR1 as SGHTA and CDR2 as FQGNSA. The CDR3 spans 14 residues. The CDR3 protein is CASSSSGERQPQHF. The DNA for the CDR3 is TGTGCCAGCAGCTCTTCGGGCGAAAGACAGCCCCAGCATTTT.

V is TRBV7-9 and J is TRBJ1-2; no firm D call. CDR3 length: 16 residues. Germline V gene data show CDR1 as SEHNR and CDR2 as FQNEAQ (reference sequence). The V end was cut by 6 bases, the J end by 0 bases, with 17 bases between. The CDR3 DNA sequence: TGTGCCAGCAGTTCCGGCGGGGTGGGAGCTAACTATGGCTACACCTTC. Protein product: CASSSGGVGANYGYTF.

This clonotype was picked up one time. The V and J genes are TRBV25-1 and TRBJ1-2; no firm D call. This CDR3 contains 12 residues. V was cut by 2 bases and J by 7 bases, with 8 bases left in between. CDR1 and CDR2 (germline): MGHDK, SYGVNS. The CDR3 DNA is TGTGCCAGCAGTGAACAGTCACTTGGCTACACCTTC. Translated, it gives CASSEQSLGYTF.

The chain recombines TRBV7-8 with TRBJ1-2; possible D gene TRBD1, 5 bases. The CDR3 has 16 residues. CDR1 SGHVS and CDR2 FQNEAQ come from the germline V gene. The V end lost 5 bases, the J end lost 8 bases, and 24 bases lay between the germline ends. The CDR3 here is CASSAGPGNAMGGYTF. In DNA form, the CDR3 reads TGTGCCAGCAGCGCCGGTCCAGGGAACGCGATGGGGGGCTACACCTTC.

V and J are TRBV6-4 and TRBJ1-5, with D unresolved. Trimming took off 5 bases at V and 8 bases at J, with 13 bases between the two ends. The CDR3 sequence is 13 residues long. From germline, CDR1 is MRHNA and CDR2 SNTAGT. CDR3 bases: TGTGCCAGCAGTAGAAGAGGGTACAAGCCCCAGCATTTT. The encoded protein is CASSRRGYKPQHF.

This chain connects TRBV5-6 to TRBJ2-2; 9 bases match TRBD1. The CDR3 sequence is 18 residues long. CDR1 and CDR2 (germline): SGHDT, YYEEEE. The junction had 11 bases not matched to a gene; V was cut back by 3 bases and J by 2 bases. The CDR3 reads CASSSGQGTGENTGELFF. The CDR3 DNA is TGTGCCAGCAGCTCAGGACAGGGGACGGGGGAAAACACCGGGGAGCTGTTTTTT.

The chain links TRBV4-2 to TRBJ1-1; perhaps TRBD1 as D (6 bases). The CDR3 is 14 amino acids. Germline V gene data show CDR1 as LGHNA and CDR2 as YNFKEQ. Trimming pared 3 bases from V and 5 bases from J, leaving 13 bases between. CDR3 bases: TGTGCCAGCAGCCACAACAGGGTGAGGACTGAAGCTTTCTTT. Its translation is CASSHNRVRTEAFF.